This T cell receptor beta chain was found in a study of cytomegalovirus exposure and HLA in healthy donors. Study summary: Sequencing of about 179 million T cells in an earlier analysis found around 100 million unique TCR beta sequences. As released early, the data held about 85 million unique TCRs from HLA-typed donors.

Primers for the PCR totalled 60 Vbeta and 13 Jbeta. Measured with immunoSEQ multiplex PCR; TCRdb has only the in-frame clones, and not every one. This repertoire includes 150,000 or so clones. What was sequenced was PBMCs. The receptor's source is a woman aged 45-59 years in good health and CMV-seronegative.

The CDR3 protein is CASSLGGGVYEQYF. The CDR3 coding sequence is TGCGCCAGCAGCTTAGGTGGCGGAGTCTACGAGCAGTACTTC. The chain recombines TRBV5-1 with TRBJ2-7; no clear D. CDR1 SGHRS and CDR2 YFSETQ come from the germline V gene. The CDR3 covers 14 residues. Trimming removed 2 bases at V and 3 bases at J, with 12 bases between.